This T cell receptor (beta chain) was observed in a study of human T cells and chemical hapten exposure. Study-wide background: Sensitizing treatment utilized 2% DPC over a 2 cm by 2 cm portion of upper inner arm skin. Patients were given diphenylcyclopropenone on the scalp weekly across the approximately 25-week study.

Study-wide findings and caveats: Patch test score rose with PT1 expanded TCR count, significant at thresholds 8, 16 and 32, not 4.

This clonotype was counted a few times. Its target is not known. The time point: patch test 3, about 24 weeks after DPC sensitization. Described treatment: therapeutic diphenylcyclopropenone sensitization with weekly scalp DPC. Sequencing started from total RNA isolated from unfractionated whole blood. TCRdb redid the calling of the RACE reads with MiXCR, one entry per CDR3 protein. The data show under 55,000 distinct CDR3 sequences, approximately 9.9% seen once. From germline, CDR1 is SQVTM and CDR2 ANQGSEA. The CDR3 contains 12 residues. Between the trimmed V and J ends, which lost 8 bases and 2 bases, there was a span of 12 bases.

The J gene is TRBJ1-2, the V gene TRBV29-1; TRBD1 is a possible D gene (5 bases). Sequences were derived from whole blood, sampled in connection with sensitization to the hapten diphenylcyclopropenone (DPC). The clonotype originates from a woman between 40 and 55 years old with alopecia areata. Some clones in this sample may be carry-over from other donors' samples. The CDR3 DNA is TGCAGCTTTCAGGGTCCGAACTATGGCTACACCTTC. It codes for CSFQGPNYGYTF.